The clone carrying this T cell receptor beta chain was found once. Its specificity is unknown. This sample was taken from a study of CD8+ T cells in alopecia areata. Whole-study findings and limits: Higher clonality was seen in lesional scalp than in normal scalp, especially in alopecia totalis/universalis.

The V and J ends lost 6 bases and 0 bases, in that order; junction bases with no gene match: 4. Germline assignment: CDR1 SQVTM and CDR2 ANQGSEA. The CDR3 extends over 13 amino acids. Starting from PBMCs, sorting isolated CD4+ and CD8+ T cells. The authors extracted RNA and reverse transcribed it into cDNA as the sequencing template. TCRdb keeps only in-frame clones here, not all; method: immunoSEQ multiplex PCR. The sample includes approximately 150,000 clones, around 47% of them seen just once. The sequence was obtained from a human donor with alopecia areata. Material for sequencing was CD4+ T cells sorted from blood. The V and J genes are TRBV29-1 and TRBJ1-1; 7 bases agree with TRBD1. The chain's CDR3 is CSVGTVMNTEAFF. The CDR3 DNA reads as TGCAGCGTGGGGACAGTCATGAACACTGAAGCTTTCTTT.